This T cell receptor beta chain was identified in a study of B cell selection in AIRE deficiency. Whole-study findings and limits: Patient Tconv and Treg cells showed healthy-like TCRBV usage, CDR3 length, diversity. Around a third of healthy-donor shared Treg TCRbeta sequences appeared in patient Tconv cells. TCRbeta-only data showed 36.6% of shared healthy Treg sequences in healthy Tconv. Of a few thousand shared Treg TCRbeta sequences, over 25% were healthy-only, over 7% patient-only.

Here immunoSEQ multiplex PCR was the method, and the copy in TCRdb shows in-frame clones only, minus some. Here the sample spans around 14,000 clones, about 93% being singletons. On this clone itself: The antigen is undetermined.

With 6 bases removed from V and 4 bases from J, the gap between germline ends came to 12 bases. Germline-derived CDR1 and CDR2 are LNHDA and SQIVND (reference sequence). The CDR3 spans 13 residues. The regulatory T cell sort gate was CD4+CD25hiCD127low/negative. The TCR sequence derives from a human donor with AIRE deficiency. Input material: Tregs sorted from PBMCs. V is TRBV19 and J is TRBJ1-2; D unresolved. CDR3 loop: CASSPVRVYGYTF. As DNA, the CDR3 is TGTGCCAGTAGCCCCGTACGCGTCTATGGCTACACCTTC.